Listed below are T cell receptor beta chains from one sample, sequenced in a study of OX40 agonist ivuxolimab in advanced cancers. The protocol was immunoSEQ multiplex PCR, while the TCRdb copy is restricted to in-frame clones and leaves out a portion. The sample yields over 50,000 clones, about 91% seen once. This specimen was CD4+ or CD8+ T cells sorted from blood, taken in a trial of the OX40 agonist ivuxolimab. These receptors came from an adult with an advanced solid tumor such as melanoma, head and neck, liver or kidney cancer. The CDR3 runs from the conserved cysteine through the conserved F or W. D genes are given only for firm matches. Only part of the rows carry a size: once, few, many, or a class if the clone is expanded.

once,TRBJ1-5,TRBV19,NA,12,TGTGCCAGTAGTATAGGACAGCAGCCCCAGCATTTT,CASSIGQQPQHF
once,TRBJ1-4,TRBV19,NA,14,TGTGCCAGTAGTTCCCATGGCCCATACGAAAAACTGTTTTTT,CASSSHGPYEKLFF
NA,TRBJ2-1,TRBV6-5,TRBD1,14,TGTGCCAGCAGTTGGACAGGGTACGGAAATGAGCAGTTCTTC,CASSWTGYGNEQFF
NA,TRBJ2-6,TRBV9,TRBD1,17,TGTGCCAGCAGCGTAGGTGGGACAGCCTCTGGGGCCAACGTCCTGACTTTC,CASSVGGTASGANVLTF
NA,TRBJ2-4,TRBV7-8,TRBD2,15,TGTGCCAGCAGCTTAGTTGCTAGCGGGAGGGACATTCAGTACTTC,CASSLVASGRDIQYF
NA,TRBJ2-3,TRBV13,TRBD2,16,TGTGCCAGCAGCTTAAGCCTAGCGGGGGACACAGATACGCAGTATTTT,CASSLSLAGDTDTQYF
NA,TRBJ2-7,TRBV7-6,TRBD2,18,TGTGCCAGCAGCTTAGTTGCGGGCTTGGCGGGGGGGTCCTACGAGCAGTACTTC,CASSLVAGLAGGSYEQYF
NA,TRBJ1-1,TRBV11-2,NA,17,TGTGCCAGCAGCTCCGAAGTTATTTGGGGGGCCAACACTGAAGCTTTCTTT,CASSSEVIWGANTEAFF
NA,TRBJ2-1,TRBV7-3,TRBD2,17,TGTGCCAGCAGCCTACTAGCGGGGGATAGCTCCTACAATGAGCAGTTCTTC,CASSLLAGDSSYNEQFF
NA,TRBJ2-4,TRBV9,NA,16,TGTGCCAGCAGCGTAGAGGACCGATATGGGAAAAACATTCAGTACTTC,CASSVEDRYGKNIQYF
once,TRBJ1-1,TRBV5-1,TRBD1,14,TGCGCCAGCAGCTTTGGACAGGGGGGCACTGAAGCTTTCTTT,CASSFGQGGTEAFF
NA,TRBJ2-7,TRBV5-5,NA,13,TGTGCCAGCAGCTTCGGAGAGGCCTACGAGCAGTACTTC,CASSFGEAYEQYF
NA,TRBJ2-6,TRBV19,NA,16,TGTGCCAGTAGTCCGGAGGAGGGTCATGGGGCCAACGTCCTGACTTTC,CASSPEEGHGANVLTF
NA,TRBJ2-1,TRBV19,TRBD2,15,TGTGCCAGTAGTCTAGCGGGGGGGCCCGGCAATGAGCAGTTCTTC,CASSLAGGPGNEQFF
NA,TRBJ2-3,TRBV7-3,NA,14,TGTGCCAGCAGCTTAATCGGCGGCACAGATACGCAGTATTTT,CASSLIGGTDTQYF
NA,TRBJ2-2,TRBV29-1,NA,14,TGCAGCGTTTTCCTAACACGGAACACCGGGGAGCTGTTTTTT,CSVFLTRNTGELFF
NA,TRBJ2-5,TRBV10-3,NA,15,TGTGCCATCGGGTCGGGCGAGAAATACCAAGAGACCCAGTACTTC,CAIGSGEKYQETQYF
once,TRBJ1-1,TRBV9,NA,13,TGTGCCAGCAGCGTAGGCTCAGACACTGAAGCTTTCTTT,CASSVGSDTEAFF
NA,TRBJ1-2,TRBV28,TRBD1,13,TGTGCCAGCAGTCCCGGGACAGTATATGGCTACACCTTC,CASSPGTVYGYTF
NA,TRBJ2-1,TRBV4-3,NA,14,TGCGCCAGCAGCCGGGCGGGATGGGGTTCTGAGCAGTTCTTC,CASSRAGWGSEQFF
NA,TRBJ2-4,TRBV29-1,NA,14,TGCAGCGTTGAGAAGGAAGGGTCCAAAAACATTCAGTACTTC,CSVEKEGSKNIQYF
NA,TRBJ2-7,TRBV28,NA,13,TGTGCCAGCAGTTTATCTTCGGGGAGCGAGCAGTACTTC,CASSLSSGSEQYF